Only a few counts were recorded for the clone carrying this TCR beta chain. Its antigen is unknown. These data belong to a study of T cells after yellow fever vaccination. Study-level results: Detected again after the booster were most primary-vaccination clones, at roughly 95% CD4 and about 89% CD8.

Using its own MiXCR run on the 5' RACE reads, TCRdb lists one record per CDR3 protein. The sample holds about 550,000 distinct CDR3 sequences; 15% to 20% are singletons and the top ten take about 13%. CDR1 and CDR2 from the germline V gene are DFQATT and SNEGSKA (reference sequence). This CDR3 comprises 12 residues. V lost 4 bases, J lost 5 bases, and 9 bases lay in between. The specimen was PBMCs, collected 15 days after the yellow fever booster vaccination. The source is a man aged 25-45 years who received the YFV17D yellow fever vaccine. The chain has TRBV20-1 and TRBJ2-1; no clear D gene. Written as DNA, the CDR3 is TGCAGTGCTAAGAATACCAACAATGAGCAGTTCTTC. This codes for CSAKNTNNEQFF.